This T cell receptor beta chain was retrieved from a study of identical twins. Each CDR3 protein is one row after TCRdb ran MiXCR on the 5' RACE reads. The table records 350,000 to 500,000 distinct CDR3 sequences, less than 20% of them present only once. CDR1 and CDR2 from the germline V gene are SGHRS and YFSETQ. V was cut by 4 bases and J by 8 bases, with 13 bases left in between. The CDR3 spans 13 residues. This clonotype was seen only a few times. The receptor was derived from a man aged 45-65 years in good health. The V and J genes are TRBV5-1 and TRBJ2-1; tentative D call: TRBD1 (5 bases). Sequencing was done on a sample of naive T cells sorted from blood. The DNA of the CDR3 is TGCGCCAGCAGCGAAGGGGCTGCGGATGAGCAGTTCTTC. Translating it yields CASSEGAADEQFF.